This T cell receptor beta chain is drawn from a study of blood T cell repertoires in COVID-19. The wider study: T cells, B-cell-depleted T cells, or PBMCs supplied cDNA or gDNA.

Seattle-derived patients entered the study during active infection and were followed longitudinally. Germline CDR1 SEHNR, CDR2 FQNEAQ (reference sequence). Losses at the gene ends were 5 bases for V and 0 bases for J; bases not matched to a gene: 5. The CDR3 runs to 15 residues. The method was immunoSEQ multiplex PCR; TCRdb's version includes in-frame clones alone and lacks a portion of them. This table has about 270,000 clones, roughly nine tenths appearing once. Sequenced sample: peripheral blood. The chain is built from TRBV7-9 and TRBJ2-3; the match to TRBD1 covers 7 bases. The source is a woman aged 30 to 39 with COVID-19, enrolled during active disease. The CDR3 nucleotides are TGTGCCAGCAGCCCGAGCAGGGGGAGCACAGATACGCAGTATTTT. Protein sequence: CASSPSRGSTDTQYF.